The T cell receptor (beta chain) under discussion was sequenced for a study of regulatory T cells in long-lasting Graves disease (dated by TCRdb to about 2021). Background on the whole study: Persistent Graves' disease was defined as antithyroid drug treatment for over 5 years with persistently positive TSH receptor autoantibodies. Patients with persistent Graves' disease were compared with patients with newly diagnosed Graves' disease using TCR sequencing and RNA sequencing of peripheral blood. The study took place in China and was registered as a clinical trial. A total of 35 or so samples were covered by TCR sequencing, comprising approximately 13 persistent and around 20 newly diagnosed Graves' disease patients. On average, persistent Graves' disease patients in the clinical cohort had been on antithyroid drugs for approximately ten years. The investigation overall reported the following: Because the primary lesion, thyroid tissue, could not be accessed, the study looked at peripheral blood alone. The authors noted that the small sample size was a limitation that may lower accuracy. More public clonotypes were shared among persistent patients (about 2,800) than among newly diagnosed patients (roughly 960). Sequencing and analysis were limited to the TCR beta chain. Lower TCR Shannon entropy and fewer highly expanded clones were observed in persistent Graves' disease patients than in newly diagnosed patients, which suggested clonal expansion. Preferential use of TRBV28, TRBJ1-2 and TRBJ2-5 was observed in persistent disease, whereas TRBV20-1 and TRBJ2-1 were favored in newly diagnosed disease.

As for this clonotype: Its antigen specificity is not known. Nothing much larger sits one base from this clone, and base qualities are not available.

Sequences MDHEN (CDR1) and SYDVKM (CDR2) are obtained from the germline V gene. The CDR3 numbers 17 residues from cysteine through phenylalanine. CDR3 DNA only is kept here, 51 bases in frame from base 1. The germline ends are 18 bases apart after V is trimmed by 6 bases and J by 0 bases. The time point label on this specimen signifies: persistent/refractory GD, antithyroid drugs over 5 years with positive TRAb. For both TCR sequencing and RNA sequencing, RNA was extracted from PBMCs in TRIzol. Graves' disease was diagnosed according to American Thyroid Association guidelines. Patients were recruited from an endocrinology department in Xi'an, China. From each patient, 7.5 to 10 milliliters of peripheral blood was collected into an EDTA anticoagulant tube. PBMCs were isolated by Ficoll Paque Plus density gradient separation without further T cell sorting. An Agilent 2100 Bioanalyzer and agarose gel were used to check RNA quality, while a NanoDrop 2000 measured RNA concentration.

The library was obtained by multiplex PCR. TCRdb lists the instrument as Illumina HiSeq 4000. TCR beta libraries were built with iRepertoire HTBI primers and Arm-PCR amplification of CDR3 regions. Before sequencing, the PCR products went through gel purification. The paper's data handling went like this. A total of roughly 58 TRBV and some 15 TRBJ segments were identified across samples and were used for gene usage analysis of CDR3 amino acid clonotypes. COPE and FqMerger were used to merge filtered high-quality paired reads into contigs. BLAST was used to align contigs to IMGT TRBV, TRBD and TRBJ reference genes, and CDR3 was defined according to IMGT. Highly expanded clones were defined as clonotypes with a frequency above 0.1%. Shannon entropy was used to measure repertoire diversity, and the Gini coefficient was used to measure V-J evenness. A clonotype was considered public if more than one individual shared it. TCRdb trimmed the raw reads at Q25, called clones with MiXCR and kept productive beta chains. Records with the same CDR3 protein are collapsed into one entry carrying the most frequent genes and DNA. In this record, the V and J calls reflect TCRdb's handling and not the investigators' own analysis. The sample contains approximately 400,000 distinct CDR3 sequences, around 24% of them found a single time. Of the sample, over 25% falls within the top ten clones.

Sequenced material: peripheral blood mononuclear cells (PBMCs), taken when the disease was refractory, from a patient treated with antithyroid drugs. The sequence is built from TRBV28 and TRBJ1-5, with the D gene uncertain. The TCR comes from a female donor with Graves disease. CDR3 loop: CASRTARRMYSNQPQHF. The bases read TGTGCCAGCAGGACCGCCCGGAGAATGTATAGCAATCAGCCCCAGCATTTT.